This T cell receptor beta chain was captured by sequencing in a study of regulatory T cells in long-lasting Graves disease. Turning to the study itself: Those Graves' patients who were newly diagnosed had been on antithyroid drugs under 3 months.

The time point is: newly diagnosed GD, antithyroid drugs for less than 3 months. After RNA was extracted from PBMCs, the TCR library was made from it. Libraries of TCR beta came from iRepertoire HTBI primers plus Arm-PCR of CDR3 regions. TCRdb processed the multiplex PCR reads anew with MiXCR; each CDR3 protein has one entry. The sample has roughly 320,000 distinct CDR3 sequences, over 15% seen once. Many counts were recorded for this clonotype. The CDR3 has 18 amino acids. Germline CDR1 reads DFQATT; CDR2 reads SNEGSKA (reference sequence). The junction had 18 bases not matched to a gene; V was cut back by 3 bases and J by 8 bases. In addition, the sample was reused for a study of T cells in Graves' hyperthyroidism and ophthalmopathy.

The chain joins TRBV20-1 to TRBJ1-4; 10 bases fit TRBD1. This sequence was found in a middle-aged man with Graves disease. Sequencing was performed on peripheral blood mononuclear cells (PBMCs), taken at new diagnosis, from a patient treated with antithyroid drugs. In DNA, the CDR3 is TGCAGTGCTAGGCCCAAGCCCCGACAGGGGGCAAGGAGGGAAAAACTGTTTTTT. Encoded protein: CSARPKPRQGARREKLFF.